These 29 T cell receptor beta chains were sequenced from one sample in a study of graft-versus-host responses after intestinal transplantation. Their specific antigens are unknown. TCRdb's copy holds only in-frame clones and misses some; the assay was immunoSEQ multiplex PCR. Found here are tens of thousands of clones, roughly 80% of them singletons; the top ten hold 0.65% to 0.75%. Material: unstimulated CD4+ T cells sorted from spleen or lymph node cells, obtained before intestinal transplant. The source is a human donor who received an intestinal transplant.

The rearrangement links TRBV5-1 to TRBJ2-1, with TRBD2 matching over 8 bases. The CDR3 is made up of 15 amino acids. The V segment lost 2 bases and the J segment 0 bases; nucleotides outside the gene matches: 1. Germline V gene sequence: CDR1 SGHRS, CDR2 YFSETQ. CDR3 residues: CASSFSGSSYNEQFF. The CDR3 DNA reads TGCGCCAGCAGCTTCAGCGGGAGCTCCTACAATGAGCAGTTCTTC.

The gene calls are TRBV18 and TRBJ2-7; 7 bases line up with TRBD2. Germline loops: CDR1 KGHSH, CDR2 LQKENI. The CDR3 runs 15 residues. J lost 2 bases, V lost 4 bases, and 8 bases had no gene match. For the CDR3, the DNA is TGTGCCAGCTCACTCAACGTTGGGGGGGCCTACGAGCAGTACTTC. It encodes CASSLNVGGAYEQYF.

This rearrangement joins TRBV5-1 to TRBJ2-3; 7 bases agree with TRBD2. This CDR3 has 13 amino acids. Germline V CDR1 and CDR2: SGHRS, YFSETQ. J gave up 3 bases and V 7 bases, and 5 bases lay outside the gene matches. CDR3 in DNA: TGCGCCAGCGCACAGCGGGAAACAGATACGCAGTATTTT. Encoded protein: CASAQRETDTQYF.

CDR3 region: CASIKSGRNEQFF. For the CDR3, the DNA is TGTGCCAGCATCAAGAGCGGGAGAAATGAGCAGTTCTTC. The genes are TRBV5-4 and TRBJ2-1; TRBD2 matches 8 bases. The CDR3 consists of 13 residues. Trimming removed 6 bases from V and 7 bases from J; junction bases left unmatched: 6. In germline, CDR1 is SGHNT, CDR2 YYREEE (reference sequence). Drawing the rest from reference TRBV5-4 and TRBJ2-1, the complete variable domain is ETGVTQSPTHLIKTRGQQVTLRCSSQSGHNTVSWYQQALGQGPQFIFQYYREEENGRGNFPPRFSGLQFPNYSSELNVNALELDDSALYLCASIKSGRNEQFFGPGTRLTVL.

This chain uses TRBV27 with TRBJ2-3, with 10 bases that match TRBD1. Germline CDR1 and CDR2: MNHEY and SMNVEV (reference sequence). The CDR3 is 18 residues long. V lost 2 bases and J lost 2; bases outside the gene matches: 10. CDR3 bases: TGTGCCAGCAGTTTAGCCTTACTCGGGACAGGGGACACAGATACGCAGTATTTT. Translation gives CASSLALLGTGDTDTQYF.

The chain combines TRBV1 with TRBJ2-3; the table gives TRBD1 as D, unverified against the DNA. TRBV1 is an annotated pseudogene. The CDR3 consists of 14 residues. The CDR3 is CTSSQTLSTDTQYF. In nucleotides, the CDR3 is TGCACCAGCAGCCAGACACTTAGCACAGATACGCAGTATTTT.

This clone was observed a single time. The gene calls are TRBV7-2 and TRBJ2-5; D may be TRBD2 (5 bases). V was clipped by 0 bases and J by 5 bases, with 10 bases between them. The germline V gene encodes CDR1 SGHTA and CDR2 FQGNSA. This CDR3 is 14 amino acids long. The CDR3 sequence is CASSLASTGETQYF. The CDR3 region has the DNA TGTGCCAGCAGCTTAGCTAGCACGGGGGAGACCCAGTACTTC.

V gene TRBV13 combines with J gene TRBJ2-7; TRBD2 agrees at 12 bases. Trimming took 5 bases from V and 7 from J; bases not matched to a gene: 9. Germline values: CDR1 PRHDT, CDR2 FYEKMQ (reference sequence). CDR3 size: 15 residues. The CDR3 loop reads CASSPRTSGAGEQYF. The CDR3 DNA reads TGTGCCAGCAGCCCCCGGACTAGCGGGGCGGGTGAGCAGTACTTC.

The chain combines TRBV13 with TRBJ2-7, with 11 nucleotides matching TRBD2. CDR3 size: 14 residues. V trimming: 3 bases; J trimming: 3 bases; junction bases outside the gene matches: 1. Germline loops: CDR1 PRHDT, CDR2 FYEKMQ (reference sequence). The CDR3 DNA sequence: TGTGCCAGCAGCTTTACTAGCGGGGGCTACGAGCAGTACTTC. Its translation: CASSFTSGGYEQYF.

CDR3 sequence: CASSIQGRSRNEKLFF. DNA of the CDR3: TGTGCCAGTAGTATACAGGGGAGGTCCCGCAATGAAAAACTGTTTTTT. The chain combines TRBV19 with TRBJ1-4; possible D gene TRBD1, 6 bases. Trimming removed 2 bases at V and 5 bases at J, with 15 bases between. Germline loops: CDR1 LNHDA, CDR2 SQIVND (reference sequence). The CDR3 loop spans 16 amino acids.

This rearrangement joins TRBV4-1 to TRBJ2-3, with 7 bases fitting TRBD2. The ends lost 0 bases at V and 6 bases at J; junction bases unmatched: 12. The CDR3 is made up of 17 amino acids. Per the germline V gene, CDR1 is MGHRA and CDR2 is YSYEKL. The CDR3 loop reads CASSQDGTGGGTDTQYF. Written as DNA, the CDR3 is TGCGCCAGCAGCCAAGATGGGACGGGAGGAGGGACGGATACGCAGTATTTT.

There are a few counts of this clone. V and J are TRBV5-4 and TRBJ2-2; 8 bases are a match to TRBD1. From germline, CDR1 is SGHNT and CDR2 YYREEE (reference sequence). V shed 5 bases, J shed 2 bases, and the junction held 2 bases outside the gene matches. The CDR3 is 14 residues long. CDR3 sequence (DNA): TGTGCCAGCAGAGACAGGGGTAACACCGGGGAGCTGTTTTTT. It translates to CASRDRGNTGELFF.

For the CDR3, the DNA is TGTGCCAGCAGTTTGCCCGAGAACACCGGGGAGCTGTTTTTT. It specifies CASSLPENTGELFF. The V and J genes are TRBV28 and TRBJ2-2; D gene uncertain. Trimming stripped 3 bases from V and 1 base from J, with 6 bases between. Germline-derived CDR1 and CDR2 are MDHEN and SYDVKM. This CDR3 is 14 amino acids long.

The rearrangement joins TRBV5-4 to TRBJ2-3; D gene ambiguous. CDR1 is SGHNT and CDR2 is YYREEE in the germline V gene (reference sequence). Trimming shortened V by 4 bases and J by 0 bases, and 12 bases separated the two germline ends. This CDR3 region has 15 residues. CDR3 sequence (DNA): TGTGCCAGCAGCACAACTCGATTTAGCACAGATACGCAGTATTTT. Translation: CASSTTRFSTDTQYF.

The J gene is TRBJ2-2, the V gene TRBV7-3, with 7 bases lining up with TRBD2. This CDR3 contains 13 residues. Germline V gene sequence: CDR1 SGHTA, CDR2 FQGTGA. J gave up 7 bases and V 4 bases, and 3 bases lay outside the gene matches. In nucleotides, the CDR3 is TGTGCCAGCAGCTCGGGAGGAATCGGGGAGCTGTTTTTT. Its translation: CASSSGGIGELFF.

This chain uses TRBV27 with TRBJ2-2; 11 nucleotides agree with TRBD2. This CDR3 contains 14 residues. Germline V gene data show CDR1 as MNHEY and CDR2 as SMNVEV (reference sequence). With V trimmed by 9 bases and J by 4 bases, 4 bases remained unmatched. CDR3 sequence: CASRLAGFTGELFF. The DNA for the CDR3 is TGTGCCAGTCGACTAGCGGGGTTCACCGGGGAGCTGTTTTTT.

The V and J genes are TRBV5-1 and TRBJ1-1; no firm D call. The CDR3 is made up of 15 amino acids. Trimming cost V 4 bases and J 6 bases, with 19 bases left between them. From germline, CDR1 is SGHRS and CDR2 YFSETQ. The CDR3 here is CASSQSGLLQSEAFF. CDR3 DNA sequence: TGCGCCAGCAGCCAGTCTGGACTTTTGCAATCTGAAGCTTTCTTT.

CDR3 in amino acids: CASSSKTGTGQETQYF. CDR3 nucleotides: TGTGCCAGCAGCTCGAAGACCGGGACAGGGCAAGAGACCCAGTACTTC. The rearrangement joins TRBV5-6 to TRBJ2-5, with TRBD1 matching 9 bases. The CDR3 is 16 amino acids. The V gene's germline CDR1 is SGHDT and CDR2 YYEEEE. V shed 3 bases and J 2 bases; nucleotides not matched to a gene: 8.

The chain joins TRBV15 to TRBJ1-5; no clear D gene. CDR1 and CDR2 (germline): LNHNV, YYDKDF (reference sequence). CDR3 length equals 17 residues. V was shortened by 1 base and J by 4 bases, with 17 bases between the two germline ends. The CDR3 region is CATSRALDGSRNQPQHF. The CDR3 DNA sequence: TGTGCCACCAGCAGAGCCTTGGACGGCTCTCGGAATCAGCCCCAGCATTTT. The full variable domain, in which reference TRBV15 and TRBJ1-5 provide the parts outside the CDR3, is DAMVIQNPRYQVTQFGKPVTLSCSQTLNHNVMYWYQQKSSQAPKLLFHYYDKDFNNEADTPDNFQSRRPNTSFCFLDIRSPGLGDTAMYLCATSRALDGSRNQPQHFGDGTRLSIL.

This clone showed up just a few times. V and J are TRBV27 and TRBJ2-5, with TRBD1 as a possible D gene (6 bases). The CDR3 sequence is 16 residues long. CDR1 is MNHEY, CDR2 SMNVEV, per germline (reference sequence). The V end lost 5 bases, the J end lost 2 bases, and 18 bases lay between the germline ends. The CDR3: CASSLRKTGDQETQYF. In nucleotides, the CDR3 is TGTGCCAGCAGTCTAAGAAAGACAGGAGATCAAGAGACCCAGTACTTC.

The chain carries TRBV7-9 and TRBJ2-2; 8 bases are shared with TRBD1. The CDR3 has 17 residues. CDR1 and CDR2 (germline): SEHNR, FQNEAQ (reference sequence). V gave up 5 bases and J gave up 4 bases; unmatched junction bases: 12. In DNA form, the CDR3 reads TGTGCCAGCAGCCGTAGAGGACAGGGTTCGACCACCGGGGAGCTGTTTTTT. It yields the protein CASSRRGQGSTTGELFF.

The rearrangement uses TRBV6-1 and TRBJ1-5; 11 bases match TRBD1. Unmatched junction bases numbered 3, after V lost 7 bases and J lost 7 bases. Germline lookup yields CDR1 MNHNS and CDR2 SASEGT. This CDR3 is 13 amino acids long. The CDR3 reads CASTGTGGQPQHF. The CDR3 DNA reads as TGTGCCAGCACCGGGACAGGGGGACAGCCCCAGCATTTT.

The chain joins TRBV2 to TRBJ2-7; 8 bases map to TRBD1. The V segment lost 6 bases and the J segment 0 bases; nucleotides outside the gene matches: 4. The CDR3 is made up of 14 amino acids. Per the germline V gene, CDR1 is SNHLY and CDR2 is FYNNEI. In nucleotides, the CDR3 is TGTGCCAGCAGGCAGACAGGGGACTCCTACGAGCAGTACTTC. This translates into CASRQTGDSYEQYF.

The rearrangement links TRBV19 to TRBJ2-6; D gene uncertain. Germline values: CDR1 LNHDA, CDR2 SQIVND (reference sequence). The CDR3 has 15 residues. Trimming pared 5 bases from V and 0 bases from J, leaving 8 bases between. CDR3 residues: CASSPQLSGANVLTF. The CDR3 DNA is TGTGCCAGTAGTCCGCAACTCTCTGGGGCCAACGTCCTGACTTTC.

The chain links TRBV19 to TRBJ1-3; D gene ambiguous. V dropped 0 bases and J dropped 2 bases, with 2 bases sitting between them. This CDR3 is built from 13 residues. The V gene's germline CDR1 is LNHDA and CDR2 SQIVND (reference sequence). CDR3 residues: CASSIDPGNTIYF. The CDR3 coding sequence is TGTGCCAGTAGTATAGACCCTGGAAACACCATATATTTT.

The chain carries TRBV19 and TRBJ1-1; D ambiguous. Germline values: CDR1 LNHDA, CDR2 SQIVND (reference sequence). The V end lost 2 bases, the J end lost 1 base, and 5 bases lay between the germline ends. This CDR3 comprises 13 residues. CDR3 bases: TGTGCCAGTAGTATATTCGGGAACACTGAAGCTTTCTTT. Translating gives CASSIFGNTEAFF. Full variable domain (missing parts from reference TRBV19 and TRBJ1-1): DGGITQSPKYLFRKEGQNVTLSCEQNLNHDAMYWYRQDPGQGLRLIYYSQIVNDFQKGDIAEGYSVSREKKESFPLTVTSAQKNPTAFYLCASSIFGNTEAFFGQGTRLTVV.

The J gene is TRBJ2-1, the V gene TRBV11-2; D might be TRBD1 or TRBD2, each matching 6 bases. Germline V gene lookup returns CDR1 SGHAT and CDR2 FQNNGV. V dropped 5 bases and J dropped 2 bases, with 13 bases sitting between them. The CDR3 is 15 residues long. Here the CDR3 DNA reads TGTGCCAGCAGCCGGGGGCCCATTACCTACAATGAGCAGTTCTTC. Encoded protein: CASSRGPITYNEQFF.

V gene TRBV5-1 combines with J gene TRBJ2-7; TRBD1 matches at 9 bases. CDR1 and CDR2 (germline): SGHRS, YFSETQ. This CDR3 contains 14 residues. Trimming at V came to 1 base and at J to 4 bases, leaving 3 bases not matched to a gene. Written as DNA, the CDR3 is TGCGCCAGCAGCTTGACAGGGGGCATTTACGAGCAGTACTTC. This translates into CASSLTGGIYEQYF.

Here the CDR3 DNA reads TGTGCCATCAGTGGGGACAGCTCCTATAATTCACCCCTCCACTTT. This codes for CAISGDSSYNSPLHF. The chain joins TRBV10-3 to TRBJ1-6; 7 nucleotides line up with TRBD1. The germline gives CDR1 ENHRY, CDR2 SYGVKD. V gave up 4 bases and J gave up 0 bases; unmatched junction bases: 0. The CDR3 extends over 15 amino acids.